The 30 T cell receptor beta chains below all came from one sample that was sequenced in a study of response to subunit inactivated influenza vaccine. TCRdb processed the RT-PCR reads anew with MiXCR; each CDR3 protein has one entry. The sample records around 750,000 distinct CDR3 sequences, 21% being singletons. This material consisted of PBMCs from blood, taken 5 days after vaccination. The source is a man in his forties or fifties who received an inactivated influenza vaccine.

This clonotype was recorded many times. The chain couples TRBV7-9 to TRBJ2-7, with D maybe TRBD1 (6 bases). This CDR3 spans 15 amino acids. The V end lost 2 bases, the J end lost 4 bases, and 15 bases lay between the germline ends. The germline V gene encodes CDR1 SEHNR and CDR2 FQNEAQ (reference sequence). The chain's CDR3 is CASSLSGQRTYEQYF. CDR3 bases: TGTGCCAGCAGCTTAAGCGGACAGAGGACTTACGAGCAGTACTTC.

This clonotype has ten or more counts. The gene calls are TRBV20-1 and TRBJ2-4; 9 nucleotides line up with TRBD2. This CDR3 is 12 amino acids long. Germline assignment: CDR1 DFQATT and CDR2 SNEGSKA (reference sequence). V trimming: 3 bases; J trimming: 8 bases; junction bases outside the gene matches: 2. The CDR3 DNA follows: TGCAGTGCTAGTAGCGGGAGAGACATTCAGTACTTC. This encodes CSASSGRDIQYF.

V gene TRBV6-5 combines with J gene TRBJ2-5; D is possibly TRBD2 (5 bases). Germline CDR1 is MNHEY and CDR2 is SVGAGI. The CDR3 is 15 residues long. Trimming removed 4 bases from V and 5 bases from J, with 17 bases in between. Written as DNA, the CDR3 is TGTGCCAGCAGTTCCTCCGAGGGCAGCTGGGAGACCCAGTACTTC. Translating gives CASSSSEGSWETQYF.

A few counts support this clonotype. The chain is built from TRBV20-1 and TRBJ2-1; D gene uncertain. V was shortened by 4 bases and J by 6 bases, with 4 bases between the two germline ends. This CDR3 region has 10 residues. Germline loops: CDR1 DFQATT, CDR2 SNEGSKA (reference sequence). This chain's CDR3 is CSANFNEQFF. The CDR3 bases are TGCAGTGCTAACTTCAATGAGCAGTTCTTC.

This sequence joins TRBV9 and TRBJ1-4; 8 nucleotides match TRBD1. Germline V gene data show CDR1 as SGDLS and CDR2 as YYNGEE. Losses at the gene ends were 3 bases for V and 7 bases for J; bases not matched to a gene: 5. CDR3 length: 14 amino acids. This CDR3 is CASSAGGGGEKLFF. The CDR3 DNA sequence: TGTGCCAGCAGCGCAGGGGGCGGAGGTGAAAAACTGTTTTTT.

V gene TRBV5-6 combines with J gene TRBJ2-5, with a weak D call TRBD1 (6 bases). Germline loops: CDR1 SGHDT, CDR2 YYEEEE. The CDR3 has 13 amino acids. Trimming left V 2 bases short and J 5 bases short, with 10 bases between. The CDR3 spells CASSFTGPETQYF. CDR3 DNA sequence: TGTGCCAGCAGCTTTACAGGGCCGGAGACCCAGTACTTC.

The chain recombines TRBV20-1 with TRBJ2-1; possibly TRBD2 for D (6 bases). The CDR3 is made up of 16 amino acids. Germline CDR1 DFQATT, CDR2 SNEGSKA (reference sequence). The V end was cut by 0 bases, the J end by 5 bases, with 17 bases between. This CDR3 reads CSARDPGLPLDNEQFF. DNA for the CDR3: TGCAGTGCTAGAGATCCCGGACTACCTCTAGACAATGAGCAGTTCTTC.

V usage is TRBV20-1 and J usage is TRBJ2-1; D is unclear. This CDR3 is built from 14 residues. CDR1 is DFQATT and CDR2 is SNEGSKA in the germline V gene (reference sequence). Trimming removed 6 bases at V and 0 bases at J, with 12 bases between. The CDR3 sequence is CSAPPRSSYNEQFF. DNA of the CDR3: TGCAGTGCGCCGCCGAGGAGCTCCTACAATGAGCAGTTCTTC.

The sample holds a few counts of this clonotype. The J gene is TRBJ1-4, the V gene TRBV4-1; TRBD1 aligns across 8 bases. CDR1 MGHRA and CDR2 YSYEKL come from the germline V gene. V lost 3 bases to trimming and J lost 3 bases; unmatched junction nucleotides: 6. CDR3 length equals 16 residues. The CDR3 coding sequence is TGCGCCAGCAGCCATGGGACAGGCCCGGCTAATGAAAAACTGTTTTTT. Translated, it gives CASSHGTGPANEKLFF.

This clonotype was recorded a few times. The rearrangement joins TRBV5-6 to TRBJ2-3; D may match TRBD1 or TRBD2 (5 bases each). V was shortened by 1 base and J by 8 bases, with 8 bases between the two germline ends. CDR1 is SGHDT and CDR2 is YYEEEE in the germline V gene. The CDR3 loop spans 12 amino acids. Written as DNA, the CDR3 is TGTGCCAGCAGCTTGATGGGGACTACGCAGTATTTT. It translates to CASSLMGTTQYF.

There are a few counts of this clonotype. The chain employs TRBV6-2 or TRBV6-3 and TRBJ2-1; tentatively, D is TRBD1 or TRBD2 (5 bases each). The CDR3 length is 13 residues. V was shortened by 11 bases and J by 12 bases, with 23 bases between the two germline ends. Germline CDR1 and CDR2: MNHEY and SVGEGT. The CDR3 region is CAGGTKKWGMQFF. CDR3 DNA: TGTGCCGGTGGGACGAAGAAGTGGGGAATGCAGTTCTTC.

The chain links TRBV20-1 to TRBJ2-7, with D hard to call. Trimming cost V 0 bases and J 6 bases, with 18 bases left between them. This CDR3 contains 15 residues. Germline V CDR1 and CDR2: DFQATT, SNEGSKA (reference sequence). The CDR3 bases are TGCAGTGCTAGAGAATTTCGCAGTTTGAAATCCGAGCAGTACTTC. Protein: CSAREFRSLKSEQYF.

There are many counts of this clonotype. The chain combines TRBV20-1 with TRBJ2-1; the D is unclear. The CDR3 totals 15 residues. The V gene lost 1 base and the J gene lost 5 bases, with 15 bases spanning the gap. Germline V gives CDR1 DFQATT, CDR2 SNEGSKA (reference sequence). CDR3 bases: TGCAGTGCTAGAGTCGAAGATCCCCGGGACAATGAGCAGTTCTTC. Protein sequence: CSARVEDPRDNEQFF.

About this clonotype: The junction differs from germline at one of its ends, possibly a read error. The CDR3 loop is CASSSTGTSGSSYNEQLF. Written as DNA, the CDR3 is TGTGCCAGCAGCTCAACCGGGACTAGCGGGAGCTCCTACAATGAGCAGCTCTTC. This chain links TRBV7-6 with TRBJ2-1; 14 bases align to TRBD2. CDR3 length equals 18 residues. Germline V CDR1 and CDR2: SGHVS, FNYEAQ.

This clonotype has more than one count but fewer than ten. The genes are TRBV28 and TRBJ2-7; 8 nucleotides align to TRBD1. The CDR3 length is 14 residues. Germline V CDR1 and CDR2: MDHEN, SYDVKM. Trimming at V came to 6 bases and at J to 7 bases, leaving 11 bases not matched to a gene. This CDR3 is CASSPSQGAREQYF. CDR3 DNA sequence: TGTGCCAGCAGCCCGTCGCAGGGGGCGCGGGAGCAGTACTTC.

This clonotype showed up many times. The chain uses TRBV7-2 and TRBJ2-7, with D possibly called TRBD1 or TRBD2 (6 bases each). The CDR3 contains 15 residues. The germline V gene encodes CDR1 SGHTA and CDR2 FQGNSA. V lost 0 bases to trimming and J lost 3 bases, with 12 bases between them. The CDR3 nucleotides are TGTGCCAGCAGCTTAGCCGGCAGGGGAGGCTACGAGCAGTACTTC. Translated, it gives CASSLAGRGGYEQYF.

This chain connects TRBV11-2 to TRBJ2-1; 12 bases agree with TRBD2. This CDR3 is 18 amino acids long. Germline V CDR1 and CDR2: SGHAT, FQNNGV. The junction had 10 bases not matched to a gene; V was cut back by 5 bases and J by 2 bases. CDR3 in amino acids: CASSRTSGISAAYNEQFF. Here the CDR3 DNA reads TGTGCCAGCAGCCGGACTAGCGGGATTTCTGCCGCCTACAATGAGCAGTTCTTC. The full variable domain, with the rest looked up from reference TRBV11-2 and TRBJ2-1, is EAGVAQSPRYKIIEKRQSVAFWCNPISGHATLYWYQQILGQGPKLLIQFQNNGVVDDSQLPKDRFSAERLKGVDSTLKIQPAKLEDSAVYLCASSRTSGISAAYNEQFFGPGTRLTVL.

The chain recombines TRBV20-1 with TRBJ2-1; 8 nucleotides line up with TRBD2. The CDR3 consists of 17 residues. V lost 1 base to trimming and J lost 3 bases; unmatched junction nucleotides: 11. Germline V lookup: CDR1 DFQATT, CDR2 SNEGSKA (reference sequence). In DNA, the CDR3 is TGCAGTGCTAGAGTGGGGAGCGGGGGTGGATACTACAATGAGCAGTTCTTC. Protein: CSARVGSGGGYYNEQFF.

This chain joins TRBV6-1 and TRBJ1-5; D remains unclear. Germline assignment: CDR1 MNHNS and CDR2 SASEGT. CDR3 length: 14 residues. The V end was cut by 7 bases, the J end by 3 bases, with 13 bases between. CDR3 loop: CASTQATNNQPQHF. As DNA, the CDR3 is TGTGCCAGCACTCAGGCGACGAACAATCAGCCCCAGCATTTT.

The chain uses TRBV28 and TRBJ2-2, with D unresolved. The length of the CDR3 is 12 residues. Germline loops: CDR1 MDHEN, CDR2 SYDVKM. Trimming shortened V by 5 bases and J by 7 bases, and 8 bases separated the two germline ends. The DNA of the CDR3 is TGTGCCAGCAGTCGGTGGGACGGGGAGCTGTTTTTT. Translated: CASSRWDGELFF.

This clonotype was recorded a few times. The rearrangement joins TRBV5-6 to TRBJ2-1, with D unresolved. V lost 1 base and J 10 bases, leaving 9 bases between the germline ends. Germline CDR1 SGHDT, CDR2 YYEEEE. This CDR3 contains 12 residues. CDR3 bases: TGTGCCAGCAGCTTGAGCGTAGGGGAGCAGTTCTTC. Its translation: CASSLSVGEQFF. Together with reference TRBV5-6 and TRBJ2-1, the CDR3 gives the full variable domain: DAGVTQSPTHLIKTRGQQVTLRCSPKSGHDTVSWYQQALGQGPQFIFQYYEEEERQRGNFPDRFSGHQFPNYSSELNVNALLLGDSALYLCASSLSVGEQFFGPGTRLTVL.

This chain joins TRBV6-6 and TRBJ1-2; 8 positions match TRBD1. CDR3 length: 13 residues. Germline CDR1 MNHNY, CDR2 SVGAGI (reference sequence). V trimming: 4 bases; J trimming: 8 bases; junction bases outside the gene matches: 6. CDR3 nucleotide sequence: TGTGCCAGCAGTTTCGCAGGGGGCCTCGGCTACACCTTC. Translated, it gives CASSFAGGLGYTF.

V is TRBV7-8 and J is TRBJ2-7; 10 bases match TRBD2. CDR3 length: 14 amino acids. Germline values: CDR1 SGHVS, CDR2 FQNEAQ. Trimming removed 4 bases from V and 3 bases from J; junction bases left unmatched: 3. The CDR3 loop is CASSSRTSGYEQYF. Written as DNA, the CDR3 is TGTGCCAGCAGCTCACGGACTAGCGGCTACGAGCAGTACTTC.

In this sample, this clonotype turned up a few times. The V gene is TRBV28, the J gene TRBJ2-3; 8 positions match TRBD2. Germline V gene sequence: CDR1 MDHEN, CDR2 SYDVKM. The CDR3 sequence is 15 residues long. V shed 2 bases and J 2 bases; nucleotides not matched to a gene: 3. DNA of the CDR3: TGTGCCAGCAGTTTAACTAGCGGTTACACAGATACGCAGTATTTT. It specifies CASSLTSGYTDTQYF. Supplemented by reference TRBV28 and TRBJ2-3, the full variable domain reads DVKVTQSSRYLVKRTGEKVFLECVQDMDHENMFWYRQDPGLGLRLIYFSYDVKMKEKGDIPEGYSVSREKKERFSLILESASTNQTSMYLCASSLTSGYTDTQYFGPGTRLTVL.

The chain couples TRBV20-1 to TRBJ2-6; 12 bases are a match to TRBD2. In germline, CDR1 is DFQATT, CDR2 SNEGSKA (reference sequence). Trimming took 3 bases from V and 4 from J; bases not matched to a gene: 4. The CDR3 totals 16 residues. CDR3 residues: CSASSSGRAGANVLTF. CDR3 DNA: TGCAGTGCTAGTTCTAGCGGGAGGGCAGGGGCCAACGTCCTGACTTTC.

The table lists this clonotype with a few counts. The genes are TRBV5-1 and TRBJ2-7; D gene unclear. The CDR3 runs 13 residues. V dropped 6 bases and J dropped 3 bases, with 13 bases sitting between them. From germline, CDR1 is SGHRS and CDR2 YFSETQ. CDR3 sequence (DNA): TGCGCCAGCAATGGAAGATCCGTCTACGAGCAGTACTTC. Protein: CASNGRSVYEQYF.

The chain couples TRBV20-1 to TRBJ2-3; D tentatively reads TRBD1 or TRBD2 (7 bases each). CDR1 is DFQATT, CDR2 SNEGSKA, per germline (reference sequence). This CDR3 is 16 amino acids long. Trimming took off 1 base at V and 4 bases at J, with 18 bases between the two ends. The CDR3 protein is CSARGQGGRVSDTQYF. As DNA, the CDR3 is TGCAGTGCTAGAGGACAGGGTGGGAGGGTTTCAGATACGCAGTATTTT.

V usage is TRBV24-1 and J usage is TRBJ2-5; D ambiguous. The CDR3 runs 16 residues. CDR1 and CDR2 from the germline V gene are KGHDR and SFDVKD. Trimming took 4 bases from V and 4 from J, leaving 18 bases between them. For the CDR3, the DNA is TGTGCCACCAGTGAGGGTCGGAGCTACGCCAGAGAGACCCAGTACTTC. Translating gives CATSEGRSYARETQYF.

This sequence joins TRBV12-3 or TRBV12-4 and TRBJ2-7, with D unresolved. The V and J ends lost 2 bases and 0 bases respectively, with 8 bases between them. The CDR3 sequence is 14 residues long. DNA for the CDR3: TGTGCCAGCAGTTTACCATCAAACTCCTACGAGCAGTACTTC. Translation: CASSLPSNSYEQYF.

V usage is TRBV18 and J usage is TRBJ2-3; D is uncertain. CDR1 is KGHSH, CDR2 LQKENI, per germline. The CDR3 covers 15 residues. The V gene lost 4 bases and the J gene lost 2 bases, with 13 bases spanning the gap. CDR3 region: CASSLRPRFTDTQYF. In DNA form, the CDR3 reads TGTGCCAGCTCACTACGACCCAGGTTCACAGATACGCAGTATTTT.